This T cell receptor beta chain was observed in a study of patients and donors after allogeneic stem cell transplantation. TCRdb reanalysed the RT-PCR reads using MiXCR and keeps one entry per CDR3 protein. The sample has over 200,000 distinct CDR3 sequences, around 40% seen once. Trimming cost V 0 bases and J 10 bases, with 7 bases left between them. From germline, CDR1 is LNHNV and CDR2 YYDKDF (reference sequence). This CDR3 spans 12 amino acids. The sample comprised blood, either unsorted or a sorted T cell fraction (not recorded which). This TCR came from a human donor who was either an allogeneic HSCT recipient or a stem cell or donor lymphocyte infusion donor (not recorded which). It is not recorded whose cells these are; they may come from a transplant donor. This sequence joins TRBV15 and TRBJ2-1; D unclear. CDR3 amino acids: CATSREGREQFF. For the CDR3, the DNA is TGTGCCACCAGCAGAGAGGGCAGGGAGCAGTTCTTC.